The 13 T cell receptor beta chains in this list originate from one sample, sequenced in a study of OX40 agonist ivuxolimab in advanced cancers. This table comes from immunoSEQ multiplex PCR, and its TCRdb copy is limited to in-frame clones, with some not included. This table holds about 96,000 clones, about 92% found once. Source: CD4+ or CD8+ T cells sorted from blood, taken in a trial of the OX40 agonist ivuxolimab. Every receptor here comes from an adult with an advanced solid tumor such as melanoma, head and neck, liver or kidney cancer.

There are a few counts of this clone. The genes are TRBV5-6 and TRBJ1-2; unclear D gene. The germline CDR1 and CDR2 sequences are SGHDT and YYEEEE. This CDR3 spans 12 amino acids. The V end was cut by 3 bases, the J end by 5 bases, with 8 bases between. CDR3 DNA: TGTGCCAGCAGCTCTGCGGGTTATGGCTACACCTTC. This encodes CASSSAGYGYTF.

V is TRBV28 and J is TRBJ2-7, with 7 bases fitting TRBD1. J gave up 3 bases and V 6 bases, and 14 bases lay outside the gene matches. This CDR3 region has 16 residues. Germline V gene lookup returns CDR1 MDHEN and CDR2 SYDVKM. The CDR3, as DNA: TGTGCCAGCAGCGTGGCTGGCGGCAGGGGGTTCTACGAGCAGTACTTC. It is translated as CASSVAGGRGFYEQYF.

The chain combines TRBV18 with TRBJ1-2; no reliable D call. V lost 3 bases to trimming and J lost 8 bases, with 13 bases between them. CDR1 KGHSH and CDR2 LQKENI come from the germline V gene. CDR3 length: 13 amino acids. CDR3: CASSPDGLTGYTF. DNA of the CDR3: TGTGCCAGCTCACCGGACGGACTGACCGGCTACACCTTC.

This clone was found a few times. This sequence joins TRBV11-3 and TRBJ1-2; the match to TRBD1 covers 7 bases. Germline loops: CDR1 SGHNT, CDR2 YENEEA. Unmatched junction bases numbered 8, after V lost 6 bases and J lost 1 base. The CDR3 loop spans 15 amino acids. The CDR3 spells CASSFGNRGNYGYTF. In DNA, the CDR3 is TGTGCCAGCAGTTTTGGTAACAGGGGTAACTATGGCTACACCTTC.

The chain links TRBV19 to TRBJ2-7; D perhaps matches TRBD1 (6 bases). This CDR3 has 14 residues. Per the germline V gene, CDR1 is LNHDA and CDR2 is SQIVND (reference sequence). The ends were cut back, 3 bases at V and 3 bases at J, with 12 bases in the middle. The CDR3 DNA reads TGTGCCAGTAGTATGAAGGGGGTTTACTACGAGCAGTACTTC. This sequence encodes CASSMKGVYYEQYF. Using reference TRBV19 and TRBJ2-7 for the parts outside the CDR3, the full variable domain is DGGITQSPKYLFRKEGQNVTLSCEQNLNHDAMYWYRQDPGQGLRLIYYSQIVNDFQKGDIAEGYSVSREKKESFPLTVTSAQKNPTAFYLCASSMKGVYYEQYFGPGTRLTVT.

This chain connects TRBV11-2 to TRBJ2-7; D is ambiguous. V was clipped by 1 base and J by 2 bases, with 9 bases between them. The CDR3 loop spans 14 amino acids. The germline CDR1 and CDR2 sequences are SGHAT and FQNNGV. The CDR3 sequence is CASSLVVAPYEQYF. The CDR3 bases are TGTGCCAGCAGCTTAGTCGTAGCCCCCTACGAGCAGTACTTC.

The V call is TRBV7-2, the J call TRBJ2-5; TRBD2 might be the D (7 bases). Trimming shortened V by 5 bases and J by 5 bases, and 12 bases separated the two germline ends. From germline, CDR1 is SGHTA and CDR2 FQGNSA. This CDR3 has 13 amino acids. The CDR3 coding sequence is TGTGCCAGCAGCCGGGGGGCGAGTGAGACCCAGTACTTC. Its protein product is CASSRGASETQYF.

The rearrangement links TRBV19 to TRBJ2-1; 7 nucleotides match TRBD2. Germline lookup yields CDR1 LNHDA and CDR2 SQIVND (reference sequence). CDR3 size: 16 residues. Trimming cost V 0 bases and J 2 bases; bases outside gene matches: 4. CDR3 residues: CASSIEASGAYNEQFF. CDR3 coding DNA: TGTGCCAGTAGTATAGAGGCTAGCGGTGCCTACAATGAGCAGTTCTTC.

CDR3 loop: CASSYSSYRGLETQYF. In DNA, the CDR3 is TGTGCCAGCAGTTACTCGTCGTACAGGGGGCTAGAGACCCAGTACTTC. This chain links TRBV6-5 with TRBJ2-5, with TRBD1 matching 9 bases. CDR1 and CDR2 (germline): MNHEY, SVGAGI. Germline trimming cut 0 bases from V and 4 bases from J; bases unmatched to any gene: 6. This CDR3 is built from 16 residues.

This chain links TRBV7-9 with TRBJ1-5; no reliable D call. Germline CDR1 reads SEHNR; CDR2 reads FQNEAQ (reference sequence). The CDR3 consists of 15 residues. The ends were cut back, 2 bases at V and 2 bases at J, with 10 bases in the middle. DNA of the CDR3: TGTGCCAGCAGCTTAACTTGGAGGGGCAATCAGCCCCAGCATTTT. Translation gives CASSLTWRGNQPQHF.

This rearrangement joins TRBV30 to TRBJ2-7; possibly TRBD2 for D (6 bases). Trimming shortened V by 1 base and J by 6 bases, and 16 bases separated the two germline ends. Germline loops: CDR1 GTSNPN, CDR2 SVGIG (reference sequence). This CDR3 has 14 residues. The CDR3 is CAWSGGLLNGEQYF. The CDR3 nucleotides are TGTGCCTGGAGTGGGGGACTCTTGAATGGCGAGCAGTACTTC.

This sequence joins TRBV10-3 and TRBJ2-2; 7 positions match TRBD2. From germline, CDR1 is ENHRY and CDR2 SYGVKD. Trimming took 9 bases from V and 3 from J; bases not matched to a gene: 1. This CDR3 region has 12 residues. CDR3 sequence (DNA): TGTGCCATTGGGGGGGACACCGGGGAGCTGTTTTTT. Translation: CAIGGDTGELFF.

The count of this clone is one. The gene calls are TRBV5-1 and TRBJ1-2, with D unclear. Germline lookup yields CDR1 SGHRS and CDR2 YFSETQ. Trimming shortened V by 0 bases and J by 4 bases, and 13 bases separated the two germline ends. The CDR3 has 15 amino acids. The CDR3 is CASSLAWGGRYGYTF. CDR3 sequence (DNA): TGCGCCAGCAGCTTGGCATGGGGAGGCCGCTATGGCTACACCTTC.